Given below is one TCR beta chain in context. One base away lies a much larger clone, so this may be a sequencing read error. Trimming left V 5 bases short and J 2 bases short, with 9 bases between. This CDR3 is built from 13 residues. Germline lookup yields CDR1 SGHNT and CDR2 YENEEA. Synthesis of TCR beta cDNA was carried out from about 500 ng total RNA with a constant-region primer. Slightly modified ARM-PCR served as the procedure for the TCR beta libraries. These libraries came from three rounds of nested multiplex PCR. TRBV1-TRBV30 forward primers paired with a C-beta reverse primer drove the first two PCR rounds, ten to eleven cycles each. TCRdb redid the calling of the multiplex PCR reads with MiXCR, one entry per CDR3 protein. The sample yields more than 150,000 distinct CDR3 sequences, around 60% seen once. This record belongs to a study of tumor-infiltrating lymphocytes in primary liver carcinoma.

Unsorted whole blood supplied the RNA, and germline DNA was extracted too. J is TRBJ2-5 and V is TRBV11-3; no definite D call. The sequenced sample consisted of peripheral blood. This TCR derives from a man in his forties with primary liver carcinoma and hepatitis B virus infection. This CDR3 is CASSEDPQETQYF. CDR3 nucleotide sequence: TGTGCCAGCAGCGAAGACCCTCAAGAGACCCAGTACTTC.